These 24 T cell receptor beta chains were all obtained from the same sample, sequenced in a study of blood T cell repertoires in COVID-19. Here immunoSEQ multiplex PCR was the method, and the copy in TCRdb shows in-frame clones only, minus some. Of 130,000 or so clones in the sample, approximately 80% are singletons; the top ten hold 10% to 15%. The sample was peripheral blood. The receptors stem from a woman aged 55 to 70 with acute or convalescent COVID-19.

The V and J genes are TRBV5-4 and TRBJ1-3, with D possibly TRBD1 on 6 matching bases. V dropped 4 bases and J dropped 0 bases, with 23 bases sitting between them. The CDR3 is made up of 19 amino acids. Germline V CDR1 and CDR2: SGHNT, YYREEE (reference sequence). CDR3 nucleotides: TGTGCCAGCAGCGAATACCGGGACACGGAACCATACTCTGGAAACACCATATATTTT. Translation gives CASSEYRDTEPYSGNTIYF.

This clone appeared once. The rearrangement links TRBV21-1 to TRBJ2-7; TRBD2, the D gene given by the table, was not confirmed from the DNA. TRBV21-1 is assigned pseudogene status. The CDR3 is 13 amino acids. In DNA, the CDR3 is TGTGCCAGCAGCAAAGGAGAGCCAAACGAGCAGTACGTC. Protein product: CASSKGEPNEQYV.

The rearrangement links TRBV7-2 to TRBJ1-3; tentatively, D is TRBD1 (6 bases). This CDR3 is 13 amino acids long. Germline CDR1 SGHTA, CDR2 FQGNSA. V lost 6 bases and J 6 bases, leaving 12 bases between the germline ends. In DNA, the CDR3 is TGTGCCAGCAGACCGACAGGTGAAAACACCATATATTTT. Translating gives CASRPTGENTIYF.

CDR3 nucleotides: TGCGCCAGCCCACTTCCAAGGACACTTAACTATGGCTACACCTTC. Translating it yields CASPLPRTLNYGYTF. The chain is built from TRBV10-1 and TRBJ1-2; D possibly corresponds to TRBD1 (5 bases). With 8 bases removed from V and 1 base from J, the gap between germline ends came to 17 bases. The length of the CDR3 is 15 residues. Germline CDR1 WNHNN, CDR2 SYGVQD (reference sequence).

The chain employs TRBV5-1 and TRBJ2-5, with D maybe TRBD1 (5 bases). The germline V gene has CDR1 SGHRS and CDR2 YFSETQ. Trimming pared 0 bases from V and 0 bases from J, leaving 9 bases between. The CDR3 runs 15 residues. The CDR3: CASSLARQNQETQYF. Written as DNA, the CDR3 is TGCGCCAGCAGCTTGGCCAGACAGAACCAAGAGACCCAGTACTTC.

This chain uses TRBV6-2 or TRBV6-3 with TRBJ1-6; D not certain. The V gene's germline CDR1 is MNHEY and CDR2 SVGEGT. The V and J ends lost 3 bases and 0 bases respectively, with 3 bases between them. The CDR3 runs 14 residues. The CDR3 coding sequence is TGTGCCAGCAGTTATTACTCCTATAATTCACCCCTCCACTTT. Protein sequence: CASSYYSYNSPLHF.

This chain connects TRBV6-5 to TRBJ1-3; D not resolved. The length of the CDR3 is 16 residues. Germline V lookup: CDR1 MNHEY, CDR2 SVGAGI. The V end lost 0 bases, the J end lost 2 bases, and 11 bases lay between the germline ends. The chain's CDR3 is CASSYSKEGPGNTIYF. CDR3 nucleotides: TGTGCCAGCAGTTACTCGAAGGAGGGTCCTGGAAACACCATATATTTT.

V gene TRBV5-4 combines with J gene TRBJ1-2; D possibly corresponds to TRBD1 (6 bases). Between the trimmed V and J ends, which lost 0 bases and 6 bases, there was a span of 15 bases. The CDR3 has 15 amino acids. Germline V CDR1 and CDR2: SGHNT, YYREEE (reference sequence). The CDR3: CASSLERAGEDGYTF. The CDR3 region has the DNA TGTGCCAGCAGCTTGGAACGGGCAGGGGAAGATGGCTACACCTTC.

V usage is TRBV10-3 and J usage is TRBJ2-2; 7 bases align to TRBD1. CDR1 and CDR2 from the germline V gene are ENHRY and SYGVKD. V lost 4 bases and J lost 0; bases outside the gene matches: 14. There are 19 residues in the CDR3. For the CDR3, the DNA is TGTGCCATCAGTGCGAAGGGACAGCCTACCCCTACGAACACCGGGGAGCTGTTTTTT. Amino acid sequence: CAISAKGQPTPTNTGELFF.

V gene TRBV5-5 combines with J gene TRBJ2-5; TRBD1 might be the D (6 bases). Trimming removed 2 bases from V and 3 bases from J, with 11 bases in between. Germline values: CDR1 SGHKS, CDR2 YYEKEE (reference sequence). The CDR3 spans 14 residues. Written as DNA, the CDR3 is TGTGCCAGCAGCTTCGGGACACCAAAAGAGACCCAGTACTTC. As protein: CASSFGTPKETQYF.

The chain links TRBV15 to TRBJ2-3; possible D gene TRBD1, 6 bases. CDR1 and CDR2 (germline): LNHNV, YYDKDF (reference sequence). CDR3 length: 16 amino acids. Trimming left V 0 bases short and J 2 bases short, with 12 bases between. CDR3: CATSRDWGQSTDTQYF. CDR3 coding DNA: TGTGCCACCAGCAGAGATTGGGGACAATCCACAGATACGCAGTATTTT.

J is TRBJ2-1 and V is TRBV24-1; 7 positions match TRBD2. The J segment lost 8 bases and the V segment lost 12 bases, leaving 12 bases of the junction unmatched. The CDR3 runs to 13 residues. Germline loops: CDR1 KGHDR, CDR2 SFDVKD. CDR3 region: CAARAGVHDEQFF. CDR3 DNA: TGTGCCGCGAGGGCGGGGGTGCACGATGAGCAGTTCTTC.

The J gene is TRBJ1-3, the V gene TRBV7-9, with a weak D call TRBD1 (6 bases). CDR1 and CDR2 (germline): SEHNR, FQNEAQ (reference sequence). The germline V and J ends were trimmed by 6 bases and 0 bases, with 6 bases remaining between them. The CDR3 covers 13 residues. The CDR3 reads CASRQGSGNTIYF. Here the CDR3 DNA reads TGTGCCAGCAGACAGGGCTCTGGAAACACCATATATTTT. The variable domain in full, with the rest retrieved from reference TRBV7-9 and TRBJ1-3, is DTGVSQNPRHKITKRGQNVTFRCDPISEHNRLYWYRQTLGQGPEFLTYFQNEAQLEKSRLLSDRFSAERPKGSFSTLEIQRTEQGDSAMYLCASRQGSGNTIYFGEGSWLTVV.

The CDR3 loop reads CASKGEGSEKLFF. In DNA form, the CDR3 reads TGTGCCAGCAAAGGGGAGGGGAGTGAAAAACTGTTTTTT. The chain uses TRBV6-5 and TRBJ1-4, with D possibly TRBD1 on 5 matching bases. The germline V gene has CDR1 MNHEY and CDR2 SVGAGI. The ends were cut back, 7 bases at V and 7 bases at J, with 13 bases in the middle. This CDR3 has 13 residues.

This clone was picked up a small number of times. This chain connects TRBV3-1 (or the pseudogene TRBV3-2) to TRBJ1-2, with TRBD1 matching 7 bases. CDR3 length equals 13 residues. Germline loops: CDR1 LGHDT, CDR2 YNNKEL (reference sequence). V shed 5 bases, J shed 8 bases, and the junction held 8 bases outside the gene matches. The chain's CDR3 is CASSSNRGTGYTF. The CDR3 nucleotides are TGTGCCAGCAGCAGCAACAGGGGAACGGGCTACACCTTC.

The chain combines TRBV19 with TRBJ2-1, with 14 nucleotides matching TRBD2. Germline trimming cut 4 bases from V and 8 bases from J; bases unmatched to any gene: 16. Germline CDR1 and CDR2: LNHDA and SQIVND (reference sequence). This CDR3 region has 19 residues. Here the CDR3 DNA reads TGTGCCAGTAGTAAGTCGGGACTTATACGACTAGCGGGGGGGCATGAGCAGTTCTTC. Amino acid sequence: CASSKSGLIRLAGGHEQFF.

The chain combines TRBV9 with TRBJ1-6; D remains ambiguous. The CDR3 spans 12 residues. Trimming cost V 2 bases and J 6 bases, with 3 bases left between them. Germline assignment: CDR1 SGDLS and CDR2 YYNGEE. CDR3 DNA: TGTGCCAGCAGCGTCCTTAATTCACCCCTCCACTTT. This sequence encodes CASSVLNSPLHF.

In this sample, this clone turned up once. The chain joins TRBV19 to TRBJ1-1; 7 bases line up with TRBD1. The J segment lost 4 bases and the V segment lost 9 bases, leaving 11 bases of the junction unmatched. From germline, CDR1 is LNHDA and CDR2 SQIVND (reference sequence). The CDR3 is 14 residues long. The CDR3 DNA is TGTGCCAGCGGGTACAGGGGTTCTTTCACTGAAGCTTTCTTT. Its protein product is CASGYRGSFTEAFF.

This sequence joins TRBV7-3 and TRBJ1-1, with a possible D match to TRBD1 (5 bases). Germline V gene lookup returns CDR1 SGHTA and CDR2 FQGTGA. The CDR3 loop spans 13 amino acids. The germline V and J ends were trimmed by 4 bases and 1 base, with 7 bases remaining between them. CDR3 loop: CASSSQENTEAFF. The CDR3 DNA reads TGTGCCAGCAGCTCACAGGAGAACACTGAAGCTTTCTTT.

The chain couples TRBV5-1 to TRBJ2-6; D perhaps matches TRBD1 (6 bases). Per germline, CDR1 SGHRS and CDR2 YFSETQ. V was shortened by 4 bases and J by 2 bases, with 10 bases between the two germline ends. There are 15 residues in the CDR3. The CDR3 region has the DNA TGCGCCAGCAGCCTACAGGGAACTGGGGCCAACGTCCTGACTTTC. It codes for CASSLQGTGANVLTF.

This clone appeared a few times. This sequence joins TRBV6-5 and TRBJ1-1; no definite D call. Germline-derived CDR1 and CDR2 are MNHEY and SVGAGI. Between the trimmed V and J ends, which lost 3 bases and 0 bases, there was a span of 11 bases. There are 15 residues in the CDR3. CDR3 DNA sequence: TGTGCCAGCAGTTATCAACCGGGTATGAACACTGAAGCTTTCTTT. Protein: CASSYQPGMNTEAFF.

V gene TRBV19 combines with J gene TRBJ1-2, with 9 bases that match TRBD1. The V segment lost 6 bases and the J segment 4 bases; nucleotides outside the gene matches: 3. The CDR3 contains 13 residues. CDR1 is LNHDA and CDR2 is SQIVND in the germline V gene (reference sequence). The CDR3 nucleotides are TGTGCCAGTAGCGGGACAGGGCTCTATGGCTACACCTTC. Its protein product is CASSGTGLYGYTF.

The rearrangement links TRBV9 to TRBJ1-1; 9 nucleotides match TRBD1. Germline CDR1 is SGDLS and CDR2 is YYNGEE. This CDR3 comprises 16 residues. V shed 5 bases, J shed 0 bases, and the junction held 8 bases outside the gene matches. CDR3 DNA: TGTGCCAGCAGAATGTCTGACAGGGGGATGAACACTGAAGCTTTCTTT. Amino acid sequence: CASRMSDRGMNTEAFF. The variable domain in full, completed from reference TRBV9 and TRBJ1-1, reads DSGVTQTPKHLITATGQRVTLRCSPRSGDLSVYWYQQSLDQGLQFLIQYYNGEERAKGNILERFSAQQFPDLHSELNLSSLELGDSALYFCASRMSDRGMNTEAFFGQGTRLTVV.

This clone was recorded only once. Written as DNA, the CDR3 is TGTGCCAGCAGACTTATGGGGGCAGAAGCTTTCTTT. Its translation is CASRLMGAEAFF. The chain carries TRBV2 and TRBJ1-1, with D perhaps matching TRBD1 (6 bases). There are 12 residues in the CDR3. V gave up 6 bases and J gave up 8 bases, with 13 bases separating them. Germline V CDR1 and CDR2: SNHLY, FYNNEI. The variable domain in full, completed from reference TRBV2 and TRBJ1-1, reads EPEVTQTPSHQVTQMGQEVILRCVPISNHLYFYWYRQILGQKVEFLVSFYNNEISEKSEIFDDQFSVERPDGSNFTLKIRSTKLEDSAMYFCASRLMGAEAFFGQGTRLTVV.